Listed below are T cell receptor beta chains from one sample, sequenced in a study of cytomegalovirus exposure and HLA in healthy donors. Some clones are missing from TCRdb's copy, which holds only in-frame ones; the method was immunoSEQ multiplex PCR. The sample has about 160,000 clones; approximately 81% are singletons. The sequenced sample consisted of PBMCs. Receptors were obtained from a boy between 2 and 10 years old in good health and CMV-seronegative. Each CDR3 is given with its conserved first and last residue. The D gene is left open where the match is weak. Clone size is given for some rows only: seen once, a few or many times, or a class if the clone is expanded.

size	V	D	J	DNA	CDR3
.	TRBV7-9	TRBD1	TRBJ1-4	TGTGCCAGCAGCTTAGTGCCAGGGGGAGAAAAACTGTTTTTT	CASSLVPGGEKLFF
once	TRBV28	.	TRBJ2-2	TGTGCCAGCATCACCGACAAGGGGGAGACCGGGGAGCTGTTTTTT	CASITDKGETGELFF
.	TRBV9	TRBD2	TRBJ2-7	TGTGCCAGCAGCGTCACGGGAGGGTCCTACGAGCAGTACTTC	CASSVTGGSYEQYF
few	TRBV19	.	TRBJ2-4	TGTGCCAGTAGTATACTTACAGGGCCGCTAGCCAAAAACATTCAGTACTTC	CASSILTGPLAKNIQYF
.	TRBV5-4	TRBD2	TRBJ2-1	TGTGCCAGCAGCTTGTGGGCGGGAGGGTACAATGAGCAGTTCTTC	CASSLWAGGYNEQFF
.	TRBV7-8	TRBD2	TRBJ2-7	TGTGCCAGCAGCCGGGTAGCGGGACCCTACTACGAGCAGTACTTC	CASSRVAGPYYEQYF
.	TRBV5-8	.	TRBJ1-5	TGTGCCAGCAGCCTCCCGGGATTTTTCGGTCAGCCCCAGCATTTT	CASSLPGFFGQPQHF
once	TRBV11-2	.	TRBJ2-7	TGTGCCAGCAGCGTGGCTGGGGCCCACGAGCAGTACTTC	CASSVAGAHEQYF
.	TRBV5-7	.	TRBJ1-2	TGTGCCAGCAGCCTAACCCACCTCTCCCCCTACTATGGCTACACCTTC	CASSLTHLSPYYGYTF
.	TRBV18	.	TRBJ2-7	TGTGCCAGCTCACCTCTGTTTGACACCTACGAGCAGTACTTC	CASSPLFDTYEQYF
.	TRBV10-3	TRBD2	TRBJ2-2	TGTGCCATCAGGACTAGCGGGGTGGCCGGGGAGCTGTTTTTT	CAIRTSGVAGELFF
.	TRBV27	.	TRBJ2-7	TGTGCCAGCTCTGATTTCAGTGTCTCCGAGCAGTACTTC	CASSDFSVSEQYF
.	TRBV10-2	.	TRBJ1-6	TGCGCCAGCAGTGAGGAGGGACTCACCTATAATTCACCCCTCCACTTT	CASSEEGLTYNSPLHF
.	TRBV28	.	TRBJ1-1	TGTGCCAGCAGTTTATTTGTCGGGTTGGATGGTGAAGCTTTCTTT	CASSLFVGLDGEAFF
.	TRBV13	TRBD2	TRBJ2-7	TGTGCCAGCAGCCCGGGACTAGCGGCGCATCTCACCGACGAGCAGTACTTC	CASSPGLAAHLTDEQYF
once	TRBV30	TRBD2	TRBJ2-1	TGTGCCTGGAGCAGGGCGGGAGTGCCCAATGAGCAGTTCTTC	CAWSRAGVPNEQFF
once	TRBV19	TRBD1	TRBJ2-1	TGTGCCAGTAGTATAAAGGGGACAGGGGGCTCCTACAATGAGCAGTTCTTC	CASSIKGTGGSYNEQFF
once	TRBV7-9	.	TRBJ2-5	TGTGCCAGCAGCTCCCACTACGGGGAGACCCAGTACTTC	CASSSHYGETQYF
.	TRBV10-3	.	TRBJ2-1	TGTGCCGTTTCACGCTCGGGAAACAATGAGCAGTTCTTC	CAVSRSGNNEQFF
.	TRBV5-6	.	TRBJ2-3	TGTGCCAGCAGACAAGGGGGGGGTAGGGAGGATACGCAGTATTTT	CASRQGGGREDTQYF
.	TRBV5-1	.	TRBJ2-5	TGCGCCAGCAGCCCGGGACTGGCCTGGGGCGGAGAGACCCAGTACTTC	CASSPGLAWGGETQYF
.	TRBV28	.	TRBJ2-7	TGTGCCAGCAGTTTGATGGGACTCGCATTCTCCTACGAGCAGTACTTC	CASSLMGLAFSYEQYF
.	TRBV25-1	TRBD1	TRBJ1-2	TGTGCCAGCAGTGTCGAGACAGGGGGCAGGAACTATGGCTACACCTTC	CASSVETGGRNYGYTF
.	TRBV7-3	TRBD1	TRBJ2-1	TGTGCCAGCAGCTCACCCGGGACAGGGGGCGGAGATGAGCAGTTCTTC	CASSSPGTGGGDEQFF
.	TRBV7-9	TRBD1	TRBJ2-2	TGTGCCAGCACCTGGGACAGCTTCCCCACCGGGGAGCTGTTTTTT	CASTWDSFPTGELFF
.	TRBV30	.	TRBJ1-6	TGTGCCTGGAGTCTAGAGACACCCCTCCACTTT	CAWSLETPLHF
.	TRBV4-2	TRBD2	TRBJ2-5	TGTGCCAGCAGCCAAGAGGCTAGCGGGAGAATGGAGACCCAGTACTTC	CASSQEASGRMETQYF
.	TRBV9	TRBD2	TRBJ2-5	TGTGCCAGCAGCCATCCACGAGAACTAGCGGGAGGCCCACAACCCCAAGAGACCCAGTACTTC	CASSHPRELAGGPQPQETQYF